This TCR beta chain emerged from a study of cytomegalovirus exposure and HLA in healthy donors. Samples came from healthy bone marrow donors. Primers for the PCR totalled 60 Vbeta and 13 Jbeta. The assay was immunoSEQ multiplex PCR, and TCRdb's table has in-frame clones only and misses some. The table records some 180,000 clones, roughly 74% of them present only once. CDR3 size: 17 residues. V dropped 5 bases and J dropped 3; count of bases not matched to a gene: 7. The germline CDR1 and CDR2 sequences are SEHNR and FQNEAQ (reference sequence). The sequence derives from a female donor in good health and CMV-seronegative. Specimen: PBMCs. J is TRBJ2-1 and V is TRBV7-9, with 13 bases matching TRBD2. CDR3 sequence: CASSTTRTSGSYNEQFF. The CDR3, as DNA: TGTGCCAGCAGCACAACTAGGACTAGCGGGAGCTACAATGAGCAGTTCTTC. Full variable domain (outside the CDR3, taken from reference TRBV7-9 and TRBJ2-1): DTGVSQNPRHKITKRGQNVTFRCDPISEHNRLYWYRQTLGQGPEFLTYFQNEAQLEKSRLLSDRFSAERPKGSFSTLEIQRTEQGDSAMYLCASSTTRTSGSYNEQFFGPGTRLTVL.